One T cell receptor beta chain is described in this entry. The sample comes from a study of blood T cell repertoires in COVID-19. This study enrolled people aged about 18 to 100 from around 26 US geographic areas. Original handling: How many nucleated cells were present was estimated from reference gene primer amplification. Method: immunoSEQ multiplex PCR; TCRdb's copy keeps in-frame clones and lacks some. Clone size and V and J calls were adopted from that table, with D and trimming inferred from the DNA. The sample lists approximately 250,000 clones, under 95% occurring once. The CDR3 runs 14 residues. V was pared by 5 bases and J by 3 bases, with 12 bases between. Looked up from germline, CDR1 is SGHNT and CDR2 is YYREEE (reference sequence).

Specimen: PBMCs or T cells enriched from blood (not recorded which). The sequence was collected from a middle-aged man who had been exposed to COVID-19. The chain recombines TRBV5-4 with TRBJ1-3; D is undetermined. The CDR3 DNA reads TGTGCCAGCAGGACCTCCGGGGTTGGAAACACCATATATTTT. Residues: CASRTSGVGNTIYF.